One T cell receptor beta chain is described in this entry. Its antigen is undetermined. UMIs accompanied the 5'RACE template switching by which TCR beta cDNA was made. TCRdb reprocessed the 5' RACE reads, keeping one entry per CDR3 protein, no DNA. Seen in this sample are fewer than 400,000 distinct CDR3 sequences; the ten most common clones hold roughly 10%. This entry belongs to a study of T cells expressing NK-cell markers. Study-wide context: Investigators obtained TCR beta repertoires from sorted CD3+CD56+NKG2C+, CD3+CD56+NKG2C- and CD3+CD56-NKG2C+ T cells. There were seven HCMV-seropositive donors and one seronegative donor among the eight sequenced.

Germline CDR1 and CDR2: DFQATT and SNEGSKA (reference sequence). There are 13 residues in the CDR3. Broader study findings: The CD3+CD56-NKG2C+ fraction was also led by these clonotypes in a few donors.

The receptor's source is a woman in her 50s in good health. This sequence joins TRBV20-1 and TRBJ2-3. Material: blood T cells: a sorted CD56 or NKG2C T cell subset, CD4+ or CD8+ T cells, or bulk PBMC T cells (not recorded which). CDR3: CSAREYYQVVQYF.